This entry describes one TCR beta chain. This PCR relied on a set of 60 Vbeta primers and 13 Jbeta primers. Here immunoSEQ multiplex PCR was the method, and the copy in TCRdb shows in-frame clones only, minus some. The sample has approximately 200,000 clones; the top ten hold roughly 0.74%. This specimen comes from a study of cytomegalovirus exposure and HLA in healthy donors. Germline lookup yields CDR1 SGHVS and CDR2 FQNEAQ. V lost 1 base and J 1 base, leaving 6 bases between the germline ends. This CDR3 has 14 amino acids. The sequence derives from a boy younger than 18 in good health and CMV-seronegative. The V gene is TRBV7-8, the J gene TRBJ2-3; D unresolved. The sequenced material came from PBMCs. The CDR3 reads CASSLGQGTDTQYF. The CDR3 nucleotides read TGTGCCAGCAGCTTAGGCCAGGGCACAGATACGCAGTATTTT.